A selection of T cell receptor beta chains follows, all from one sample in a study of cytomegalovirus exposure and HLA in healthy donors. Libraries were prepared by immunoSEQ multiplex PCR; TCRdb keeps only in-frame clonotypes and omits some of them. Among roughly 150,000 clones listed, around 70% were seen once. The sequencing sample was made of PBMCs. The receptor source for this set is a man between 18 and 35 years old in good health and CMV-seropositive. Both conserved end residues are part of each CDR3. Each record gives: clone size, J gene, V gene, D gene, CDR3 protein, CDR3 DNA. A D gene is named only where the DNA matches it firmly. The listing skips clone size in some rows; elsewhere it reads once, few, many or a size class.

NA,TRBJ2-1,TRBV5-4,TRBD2,CASSAPGLAGPKQFF,TGTGCCAGCAGCGCCCCGGGACTAGCGGGTCCAAAGCAGTTCTTC
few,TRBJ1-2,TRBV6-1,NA,CASRADGLPNYGYTF,TGTGCCAGCAGAGCGGACGGTCTACCTAACTATGGCTACACCTTC
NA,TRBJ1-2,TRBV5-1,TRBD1,CASSLGQGPYGYTF,TGCGCCAGCAGCTTGGGACAGGGACCCTATGGCTACACCTTC
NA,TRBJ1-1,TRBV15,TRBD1,CATSTRGRGKNTEAFF,TGTGCCACCAGCACCCGCGGCAGGGGGAAGAACACTGAAGCTTTCTTT
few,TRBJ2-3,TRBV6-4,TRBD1,CASSDTGGADTQYF,TGTGCCAGCAGTGACACAGGGGGCGCAGATACGCAGTATTTT
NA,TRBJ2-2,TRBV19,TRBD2,CASSIDFLAAGELFF,TGTGCCAGTAGTATAGATTTTCTAGCGGCCGGGGAGCTGTTTTTT
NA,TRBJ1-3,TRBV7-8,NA,CASSLAGGLGNTIYF,TGTGCCAGCAGCTTAGCCGGTGGGCTTGGAAACACCATATATTTT
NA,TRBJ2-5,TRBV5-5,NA,CASSPTEGPGETQYF,TGTGCCAGCAGCCCCACGGAGGGTCCAGGGGAGACCCAGTACTTC
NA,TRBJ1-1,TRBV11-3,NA,CASSAAGASEAFF,TGTGCCAGCAGCGCCGCGGGGGCGTCTGAAGCTTTCTTT
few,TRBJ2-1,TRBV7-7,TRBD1,CASSLGTVHEQFF,TGTGCTAGCAGCTTAGGGACAGTCCATGAGCAGTTCTTC
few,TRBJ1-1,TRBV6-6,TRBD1,CASSSQTGVPEAFF,TGTGCCAGCAGTTCCCAGACAGGGGTCCCTGAAGCTTTCTTT
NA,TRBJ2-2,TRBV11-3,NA,CASSRGEGEAGELFF,TGTGCCAGCAGCCGCGGGGAGGGGGAGGCCGGGGAGCTGTTTTTT
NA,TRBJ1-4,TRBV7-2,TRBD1,CASSLDRGNEKLFF,TGTGCCAGCAGCTTAGACAGGGGGAATGAAAAACTGTTTTTT
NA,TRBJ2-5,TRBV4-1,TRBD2,CASSQVASGTSETQYF,TGCGCCAGCAGCCAAGTAGCTAGCGGGACCTCGGAGACCCAGTACTTC
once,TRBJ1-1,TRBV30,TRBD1,CAWGDRPSEAFF,TGTGCCTGGGGGGACAGGCCGTCTGAAGCTTTCTTT
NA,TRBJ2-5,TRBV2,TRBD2,CASSYTTSGGTYQETQYF,TGTGCCAGCAGTTACACGACTAGCGGGGGCACCTACCAAGAGACCCAGTACTTC